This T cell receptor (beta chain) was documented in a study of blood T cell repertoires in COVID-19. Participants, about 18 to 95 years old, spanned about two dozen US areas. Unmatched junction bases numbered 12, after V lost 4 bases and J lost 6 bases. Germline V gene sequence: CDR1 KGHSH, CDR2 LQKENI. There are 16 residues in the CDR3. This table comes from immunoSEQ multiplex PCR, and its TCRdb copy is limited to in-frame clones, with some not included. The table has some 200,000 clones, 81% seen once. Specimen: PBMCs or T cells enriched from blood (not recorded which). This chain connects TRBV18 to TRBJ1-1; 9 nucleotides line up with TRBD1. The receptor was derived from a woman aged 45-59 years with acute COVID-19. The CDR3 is CASSRNRDRVDPEAFF. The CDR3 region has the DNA TGTGCCAGCTCACGGAACCGGGACAGGGTCGACCCTGAAGCTTTCTTT.